These 26 T cell receptor beta chains were all obtained from the same sample, sequenced in a study of T cell responses to AZD1222 COVID-19 vaccine. Method: immunoSEQ multiplex PCR; TCRdb's copy keeps in-frame clones and lacks some. The repertoire consists of some 150,000 clones, with 92% occurring once and the leading ten covering more than 3%. The sequencing used peripheral blood, collected 28 days after the second AZD1222 dose. The receptors were sampled from an adult who received the AZD1222 COVID-19 vaccine.

This rearrangement joins TRBV7-2 to TRBJ2-5; D tentatively fits TRBD1 or TRBD2 (7 bases each). Germline assignment: CDR1 SGHTA and CDR2 FQGNSA. There are 14 residues in the CDR3. With 2 bases removed from V and 4 bases from J, the gap between germline ends came to 11 bases. The CDR3 region is CASSLRRGGETQYF. Written as DNA, the CDR3 is TGTGCCAGCAGCTTACGCAGGGGGGGAGAGACCCAGTACTTC.

The chain combines TRBV20-1 with TRBJ1-1; no clear D gene. Germline CDR1 reads DFQATT; CDR2 reads SNEGSKA (reference sequence). Trimming cost V 3 bases and J 5 bases, with 7 bases left between them. The CDR3 loop spans 11 amino acids. The DNA of the CDR3 is TGCAGTGCTAGGGTGGAAACTGAAGCTTTCTTT. As protein: CSARVETEAFF.

The chain couples TRBV20-1 to TRBJ2-7, with TRBD2 matching over 11 bases. Germline V CDR1 and CDR2: DFQATT, SNEGSKA (reference sequence). Trimming at V came to 4 bases and at J to 2 bases, leaving 7 bases not matched to a gene. The CDR3 totals 15 residues. The CDR3 reads CSATEGTSGAYEQYF. The CDR3 nucleotides are TGCAGTGCTACTGAAGGGACTAGCGGTGCCTACGAGCAGTACTTC.

This rearrangement joins TRBV18 to TRBJ2-1; 12 nucleotides line up with TRBD2. The trim removed 0 bases at V and 0 bases at J, leaving 0 bases unmatched. Per germline, CDR1 KGHSH and CDR2 LQKENI. This CDR3 spans 17 amino acids. Written as DNA, the CDR3 is TGTGCCAGCTCACCACCGGGACTAGCGGGCTCCTACAATGAGCAGTTCTTC. It encodes CASSPPGLAGSYNEQFF.

This chain connects TRBV6-5 to TRBJ2-7; TRBD1 agrees at 11 bases. The CDR3 totals 14 residues. The V segment lost 7 bases and the J segment 2 bases; nucleotides outside the gene matches: 4. CDR1 and CDR2 from the germline V gene are MNHEY and SVGAGI. The CDR3 DNA reads as TGTGCCAGCAACCCGGGACAGGGGGCCTACGAGCAGTACTTC. Translation: CASNPGQGAYEQYF.

The chain recombines TRBV7-2 with TRBJ1-2; 7 bases map to TRBD1. CDR1 is SGHTA and CDR2 is FQGNSA in the germline V gene. The CDR3 extends over 15 amino acids. V shed 0 bases, J shed 5 bases, and the junction held 6 bases outside the gene matches. The CDR3 DNA reads TGTGCCAGCAGCTTAGCGGGGACAGACTTTTATGGCTACACCTTC. It specifies CASSLAGTDFYGYTF.

The chain employs TRBV7-2 and TRBJ1-2, with D perhaps TRBD1 (5 bases). Looked up from germline, CDR1 is SGHTA and CDR2 is FQGNSA. The CDR3 extends over 15 amino acids. The V and J ends lost 5 bases and 0 bases respectively, with 13 bases between them. CDR3 DNA: TGTGCCAGCAGCCCTCCAGGGACTACTAACTATGGCTACACCTTC. Amino acid sequence: CASSPPGTTNYGYTF.

V is TRBV28 and J is TRBJ2-7, with D possibly matching TRBD1 (5 bases). The CDR3 covers 15 residues. Looked up from germline, CDR1 is MDHEN and CDR2 is SYDVKM. V lost 6 bases, J lost 2 bases, and 17 bases lay in between. This chain's CDR3 is CASSSNVGAPYEQYF. CDR3 DNA: TGTGCCAGCAGCTCCAACGTAGGGGCACCCTACGAGCAGTACTTC. The complete variable domain, with remaining parts taken from reference TRBV28 and TRBJ2-7, reads DVKVTQSSRYLVKRTGEKVFLECVQDMDHENMFWYRQDPGLGLRLIYFSYDVKMKEKGDIPEGYSVSREKKERFSLILESASTNQTSMYLCASSSNVGAPYEQYFGPGTRLTVT.

The chain links TRBV28 to TRBJ1-2; D is uncertain. This CDR3 contains 14 residues. The germline V gene encodes CDR1 MDHEN and CDR2 SYDVKM. The ends were cut back, 6 bases at V and 3 bases at J, with 14 bases in the middle. The CDR3 DNA reads as TGTGCCAGCAGAATTGCCGGGAAGGACTATGGCTACACCTTC. It translates to CASRIAGKDYGYTF.

V usage is TRBV18 and J usage is TRBJ2-7; D might be TRBD2 (5 bases). This CDR3 region has 14 residues. Germline-derived CDR1 and CDR2 are KGHSH and LQKENI. The V and J ends lost 2 bases and 5 bases respectively, with 13 bases between them. For the CDR3, the DNA is TGTGCCAGCTCACCAGGATTGGGGAGCCACGAGCAGTACTTC. It yields the protein CASSPGLGSHEQYF.

V usage is TRBV6-5 and J usage is TRBJ2-7; 10 positions agree with TRBD1. CDR1 is MNHEY and CDR2 is SVGAGI in the germline V gene. The V gene end was trimmed by 6 bases and the J gene end by 0 bases; junction bases not matched to a gene: 2. The CDR3 spans 14 residues. In DNA form, the CDR3 reads TGTGCCAGCAGGCGGACAGGGGGCTCCTACGAGCAGTACTTC. Its protein product is CASRRTGGSYEQYF.

The V and J genes are TRBV12-3 or TRBV12-4 and TRBJ2-7; TRBD1 is a possible D gene (5 bases). This CDR3 is 12 amino acids long. The V gene lost 5 bases and the J gene lost 4 bases, with 9 bases spanning the gap. The CDR3 nucleotides read TGTGCCAGCAGTCGAGACAGATACGAGCAGTACTTC. This gives the protein CASSRDRYEQYF.

This chain joins TRBV28 and TRBJ1-2; 8 bases map to TRBD1. J lost 4 bases, V lost 6 bases, and 7 bases had no gene match. The germline CDR1 and CDR2 sequences are MDHEN and SYDVKM. The CDR3 loop spans 14 amino acids. CDR3 loop: CASRDGTGAYGYTF. Written as DNA, the CDR3 is TGTGCCAGCAGAGACGGGACAGGAGCCTATGGCTACACCTTC.

V gene TRBV28 combines with J gene TRBJ1-5; 7 bases match TRBD1. Germline V gene data show CDR1 as MDHEN and CDR2 as SYDVKM. The CDR3 runs to 14 residues. With V trimmed by 6 bases and J by 8 bases, 10 bases remained unmatched. DNA of the CDR3: TGTGCCAGCAGCCCGGGACAGAGGAGAGAGCCCCAGCATTTT. Encoded protein: CASSPGQRREPQHF.

This chain connects TRBV2 to TRBJ1-2, with D uncertain. The V end was cut by 1 base, the J end by 14 bases, with 8 bases between. Per germline, CDR1 SNHLY and CDR2 FYNNEI. The CDR3 runs 10 residues. The CDR3 region has the DNA TGTGCCAGCAGTGAAGTTGTAGGAACCTTC. This gives the protein CASSEVVGTF.

This clone showed up just once. This rearrangement joins TRBV19 to TRBJ2-7, with a possible D match to TRBD2 (6 bases). Trimming took off 5 bases at V and 2 bases at J, with 13 bases between the two ends. Per germline, CDR1 LNHDA and CDR2 SQIVND (reference sequence). This CDR3 is 14 amino acids long. The DNA for the CDR3 is TGTGCCAGTAGTGTAAATACGGGGGCCTACGAGCAGTACTTC. Its protein is CASSVNTGAYEQYF.

CDR3 residues: CAISGLGQGASGYTF. DNA for the CDR3: TGTGCCATCAGTGGGTTGGGACAGGGGGCCTCTGGCTACACCTTC. V gene TRBV10-3 combines with J gene TRBJ1-2; 12 bases fit TRBD1. V lost 4 bases to trimming and J lost 7 bases; unmatched junction nucleotides: 7. Germline CDR1 is ENHRY and CDR2 is SYGVKD. The CDR3 length is 15 residues.

The genes are TRBV28 and TRBJ1-4; D is undetermined. The length of the CDR3 is 13 residues. Germline V gene lookup returns CDR1 MDHEN and CDR2 SYDVKM. The V end was cut by 5 bases, the J end by 8 bases, with 12 bases between. CDR3 region: CASSQDDGEKLFF. In nucleotides, the CDR3 is TGTGCCAGCAGTCAGGACGATGGCGAAAAACTGTTTTTT.

The chain employs TRBV6-5 and TRBJ2-1; no firm D call. This CDR3 is built from 15 residues. V gave up 7 bases and J gave up 0 bases, with 13 bases separating them. Per the germline V gene, CDR1 is MNHEY and CDR2 is SVGAGI. The CDR3 DNA reads as TGTGCCAGCAATATCGGGCGGCCCTCCTACAATGAGCAGTTCTTC. Its protein product is CASNIGRPSYNEQFF.

This clone was recorded a few times. The chain is built from TRBV6-2 or TRBV6-3 and TRBJ2-7; perhaps D is TRBD1 or TRBD2 (6 bases each). Trimming cost V 4 bases and J 2 bases, with 15 bases left between them. The germline CDR1 and CDR2 sequences are MNHEY and SVGEGT. The CDR3 extends over 15 amino acids. CDR3 in amino acids: CASSSLGGQPYEQYF. The CDR3 nucleotides read TGTGCCAGCAGTTCCCTGGGGGGCCAACCCTACGAGCAGTACTTC.

V and J are TRBV19 and TRBJ1-1, with 9 bases fitting TRBD1. V shed 3 bases, J shed 3 bases, and the junction held 8 bases outside the gene matches. The CDR3 sequence is 16 residues long. Germline V gene lookup returns CDR1 LNHDA and CDR2 SQIVND (reference sequence). CDR3 loop: CASSIHTGGRYTEAFF. CDR3 nucleotides: TGTGCCAGTAGTATCCACACAGGGGGCAGGTACACTGAAGCTTTCTTT.

The chain employs TRBV5-4 and TRBJ1-1, with a possible D match to TRBD1 (5 bases). CDR1 is SGHNT and CDR2 is YYREEE in the germline V gene (reference sequence). The CDR3 loop spans 13 amino acids. Trimming cost V 1 base and J 3 bases, with 7 bases left between them. The CDR3 nucleotides are TGTGCCAGCAGCTTGCCAGGGTACACTGAAGCTTTCTTT. Its protein product is CASSLPGYTEAFF.

The chain combines TRBV28 with TRBJ1-4; the D gene is possibly TRBD1 (5 bases). V was cut by 2 bases and J by 0 bases, with 7 bases left in between. This CDR3 spans 15 amino acids. Germline CDR1 MDHEN, CDR2 SYDVKM. The CDR3 reads CASSLQGTTNEKLFF. The CDR3 DNA is TGTGCCAGCAGTTTACAGGGAACAACTAATGAAAAACTGTTTTTT.

This rearrangement joins TRBV3-1 (or the pseudogene TRBV3-2) to TRBJ1-3, with 8 bases aligning to TRBD1. This CDR3 has 14 amino acids. Germline CDR1 reads LGHDT; CDR2 reads YNNKEL (reference sequence). V dropped 2 bases and J dropped 6; count of bases not matched to a gene: 3. The CDR3 nucleotides read TGTGCCAGCAGCCAACGACAGGGGCTAAACACCATATATTTT. As protein: CASSQRQGLNTIYF.

This clone was seen a few times. The chain couples TRBV5-5 to TRBJ1-2; D may be TRBD1 (5 bases). This CDR3 contains 13 residues. The germline V gene has CDR1 SGHKS and CDR2 YYEKEE (reference sequence). V dropped 10 bases and J dropped 5 bases, with 18 bases sitting between them. CDR3 amino acids: CAPGQAGGYGYTF. The CDR3 nucleotides read TGTGCCCCGGGGCAGGCCGGGGGTTATGGCTACACCTTC. Full variable domain (missing parts from reference TRBV5-5 and TRBJ1-2): DAGVTQSPTHLIKTRGQQVTLRCSPISGHKSVSWYQQVLGQGPQFIFQYYEKEERGRGNFPDRFSARQFPNYSSELNVNALLLGDSALYLCAPGQAGGYGYTFGSGTRLTVV.

This clone was detected once. J is TRBJ2-1 and V is TRBV27; 7 positions match TRBD1. This CDR3 is built from 13 residues. Germline CDR1 is MNHEY and CDR2 is SMNVEV (reference sequence). V was pared by 6 bases and J by 7 bases, with 6 bases of the junction left unmatched. CDR3 amino acids: CASRVSRGNEQFF. In DNA, the CDR3 is TGTGCCAGCAGGGTGAGCAGGGGGAATGAGCAGTTCTTC.